This TCR beta chain originates from a study of cytomegalovirus exposure and HLA in healthy donors. Study in general: The 120 or so validation repertoires used a platform that matched the one used for the 600 to 700 first-cohort repertoires, as a later analysis reported. Study conclusions and caveats: Altogether, 150 to 200 TCR beta chains were recorded as cytomegalovirus-associated. A few of the chains that were CMV-associated were confirmed in vitro to be specific for CMV antigens.

Germline V gives CDR1 SEHNR, CDR2 FQNEAQ (reference sequence). The V end was cut by 1 base, the J end by 1 base, with 15 bases between. The CDR3 sequence is 17 residues long. With regard to this clone: Its antigen is unknown.

Produced via immunoSEQ multiplex PCR; TCRdb's table is partial and in-frame only. The repertoire has under 200,000 clones, 95% to 97% of them found once; the top ten carry about 0.89%. Input material: PBMCs. The source is a woman under 30 in good health and CMV-seronegative. The chain joins TRBV7-9 to TRBJ2-3; D is perhaps TRBD1 (5 bases). The CDR3 nucleotides read TGTGCCAGCAGCTTAGTCCCAGGGCAGACCGGCACAGATACGCAGTATTTT. Translating it yields CASSLVPGQTGTDTQYF.